The 18 T cell receptor beta chains in this list originate from one sample, sequenced in a study of radiotherapy plus CTLA-4 blockade in lung cancer. The method was immunoSEQ multiplex PCR; TCRdb's version includes in-frame clones alone and lacks a portion of them. The sample holds 90,000 to 100,000 clones, approximately 86% seen once. Source: peripheral blood, taken from a patient treated with radiotherapy plus ipilimumab. The origin of the receptors is a human donor with non-small cell lung cancer that progressed on radiotherapy plus ipilimumab.

This clone was detected once. This chain links TRBV27 with TRBJ1-1, with TRBD1 matching 10 bases. The CDR3 contains 16 residues. Trimming cost V 4 bases and J 0 bases; bases outside gene matches: 5. In germline, CDR1 is MNHEY, CDR2 SMNVEV (reference sequence). The CDR3 nucleotides are TGTGCCAGCAGTTCCATGGGGACAGGGGTGAACACTGAAGCTTTCTTT. It is translated as CASSSMGTGVNTEAFF.

The chain carries TRBV2 and TRBJ2-7; D ambiguous. The CDR3 runs 10 residues. V was trimmed by 7 bases and J by 6 bases, leaving 7 bases between them. In germline, CDR1 is SNHLY, CDR2 FYNNEI. Here the CDR3 DNA reads TGTGCCAGCACCCCTCGCGAGCAGTACTTC. Protein sequence: CASTPREQYF.

The chain couples TRBV28 to TRBJ2-7, with D uncertain. Trimming left V 2 bases short and J 6 bases short, with 17 bases between. This CDR3 spans 15 amino acids. Germline CDR1 MDHEN, CDR2 SYDVKM. CDR3 region: CASSLGGPAILEQYF. CDR3 sequence (DNA): TGTGCCAGCAGTTTAGGTGGACCCGCGATCCTCGAGCAGTACTTC.

The V call is TRBV27, the J call TRBJ1-1; TRBD1 matches at 8 bases. The CDR3 length is 14 residues. The V and J ends lost 3 bases and 4 bases, in that order; junction bases with no gene match: 4. Germline V CDR1 and CDR2: MNHEY, SMNVEV (reference sequence). CDR3 nucleotides: TGTGCCAGCAGTTTGGTCGGACAGGGCACTGAAGCTTTCTTT. This sequence encodes CASSLVGQGTEAFF.

The chain combines TRBV19 with TRBJ1-1; tentative D call: TRBD1 (6 bases). There are 15 residues in the CDR3. Trimming stripped 6 bases from V and 4 bases from J, with 18 bases between. The V gene's germline CDR1 is LNHDA and CDR2 SQIVND (reference sequence). The CDR3 DNA is TGTGCCAGTAGACCGCAGGGGTTCGGTGCCACTGAAGCTTTCTTT. Protein product: CASRPQGFGATEAFF.

The genes are TRBV28 and TRBJ2-7; D unresolved. The CDR3 extends over 10 amino acids. V lost 4 bases and J 3 bases, leaving 1 base between the germline ends. Germline CDR1 MDHEN, CDR2 SYDVKM. CDR3 in amino acids: CASSYYEQYF. In nucleotides, the CDR3 is TGTGCCAGCAGTTACTACGAGCAGTACTTC.

The chain couples TRBV16 to TRBJ2-7; D gene uncertain. V shed 2 bases and J shed 3 bases, with 5 bases lying between them. This CDR3 region has 12 residues. CDR1 KGHSY and CDR2 FQNENV come from the germline V gene. The CDR3 region is CASSQDRYEQYF. The CDR3 DNA reads as TGTGCCAGCAGCCAAGATCGCTACGAGCAGTACTTC.

The chain recombines TRBV9 with TRBJ2-7; possible D gene TRBD2, 7 bases. Germline-derived CDR1 and CDR2 are SGDLS and YYNGEE. Between the trimmed V and J ends, which lost 4 bases and 0 bases, there was a span of 17 bases. The CDR3 has 16 amino acids. CDR3 DNA sequence: TGTGCCAGCAGCCTGGGGGGGGCAGGCAGCTCCTACGAGCAGTACTTC. Translation: CASSLGGAGSSYEQYF.

V gene TRBV19 combines with J gene TRBJ2-5, with D possibly TRBD1 on 5 matching bases. V was clipped by 6 bases and J by 14 bases, with 16 bases between them. This CDR3 is 11 amino acids long. CDR1 and CDR2 (germline): LNHDA, SQIVND (reference sequence). Here the CDR3 reads CASRVGDINYF. CDR3 nucleotides: TGTGCCAGTAGGGTAGGGGATATCAATTACTTC.

This clone was seen more than once but under ten times. V and J are TRBV29-1 and TRBJ1-2; 9 bases align to TRBD1. The V segment lost 7 bases and the J segment 5 bases; nucleotides outside the gene matches: 8. The CDR3 is made up of 13 amino acids. CDR1 is SQVTM, CDR2 ANQGSEA, per germline. The CDR3 nucleotides are TGCAGCGGGGAGGACAGGGGTTGGTATGGCTACACCTTC. Amino acids: CSGEDRGWYGYTF.

V and J are TRBV5-4 and TRBJ2-1; D is possibly TRBD1 or TRBD2 (6 bases each). Trimming stripped 0 bases from V and 8 bases from J, with 18 bases between. The CDR3 consists of 16 residues. Germline assignment: CDR1 SGHNT and CDR2 YYREEE (reference sequence). Written as DNA, the CDR3 is TGTGCCAGCAGCTTGGGGACGAGGGGGGATAACCATGAGCAGTTCTTC. It yields the protein CASSLGTRGDNHEQFF. Full variable domain (missing parts from reference TRBV5-4 and TRBJ2-1): ETGVTQSPTHLIKTRGQQVTLRCSSQSGHNTVSWYQQALGQGPQFIFQYYREEENGRGNFPPRFSGLQFPNYSSELNVNALELDDSALYLCASSLGTRGDNHEQFFGPGTRLTVL.

This sequence joins TRBV18 and TRBJ2-7, with D tentatively TRBD2 (5 bases). Trimming shortened V by 2 bases and J by 7 bases, and 12 bases separated the two germline ends. The CDR3 consists of 13 residues. Looked up from germline, CDR1 is KGHSH and CDR2 is LQKENI. CDR3 in amino acids: CASSPASSGEQYF. Here the CDR3 DNA reads TGTGCCAGCTCACCAGCCTCCAGCGGAGAGCAGTACTTC.

V gene TRBV7-8 combines with J gene TRBJ2-5; a possible D gene is TRBD1 (6 bases). The germline V and J ends were trimmed by 4 bases and 2 bases, with 14 bases remaining between them. The CDR3 runs 15 residues. The germline gives CDR1 SGHVS, CDR2 FQNEAQ. The CDR3 DNA is TGTGCCAGCAGCTCCCCACTCGACAGGCAAGAGACCCAGTACTTC. Encoded protein: CASSSPLDRQETQYF.

This chain joins TRBV5-1 and TRBJ1-1; 7 bases are a match to TRBD1. V lost 0 bases to trimming and J lost 5 bases; unmatched junction nucleotides: 10. Germline CDR1 reads SGHRS; CDR2 reads YFSETQ. CDR3 length equals 16 residues. CDR3 protein: CASSLGAGGLGTEAFF. The CDR3 nucleotides are TGCGCCAGCAGCTTGGGGGCAGGGGGATTGGGAACTGAAGCTTTCTTT. The whole variable domain, remainder taken from reference TRBV5-1 and TRBJ1-1, is KAGVTQTPRYLIKTRGQQVTLSCSPISGHRSVSWYQQTPGQGLQFLFEYFSETQRNKGNFPGRFSGRQFSNSRSEMNVSTLELGDSALYLCASSLGAGGLGTEAFFGQGTRLTVV.

The V and J genes are TRBV5-1 and TRBJ2-7; 8 bases line up with TRBD2. V dropped 2 bases and J dropped 3; count of bases not matched to a gene: 7. This CDR3 contains 15 residues. Germline CDR1 and CDR2: SGHRS and YFSETQ. CDR3 region: CASSLSFSGSYEQYF. DNA of the CDR3: TGCGCCAGCAGCTTAAGTTTCAGCGGGAGCTACGAGCAGTACTTC.

This clone was picked up a small number of times. The chain is built from TRBV2 and TRBJ2-1, with D possibly being TRBD1 (5 bases). V lost 6 bases to trimming and J lost 8 bases, with 23 bases between them. The CDR3 length is 16 residues. Germline V CDR1 and CDR2: SNHLY, FYNNEI. The DNA of the CDR3 is TGTGCCAGCAGCGACTTAGGGGCTGGAGACAGCGATGAGCAGTTCTTC. As protein: CASSDLGAGDSDEQFF.

J is TRBJ1-2 and V is TRBV5-6; D remains ambiguous. V was clipped by 1 base and J by 8 bases, with 15 bases between them. Germline V lookup: CDR1 SGHDT, CDR2 YYEEEE. The CDR3 length is 14 residues. CDR3: CASSLYTTLAGYTF. The CDR3 DNA reads as TGTGCCAGCAGCTTGTATACGACCTTGGCCGGCTACACCTTC.

The chain couples TRBV5-8 to TRBJ2-1, with D maybe TRBD2 (5 bases). CDR1 SGHTS and CDR2 YDEGEE come from the germline V gene. The CDR3 loop spans 16 amino acids. V was cut by 0 bases and J by 8 bases, with 18 bases left in between. The CDR3 DNA is TGTGCCAGCAGCTTGGTTGACTACTCTATGGGCGATGAGCAGTTCTTC. Translation: CASSLVDYSMGDEQFF.